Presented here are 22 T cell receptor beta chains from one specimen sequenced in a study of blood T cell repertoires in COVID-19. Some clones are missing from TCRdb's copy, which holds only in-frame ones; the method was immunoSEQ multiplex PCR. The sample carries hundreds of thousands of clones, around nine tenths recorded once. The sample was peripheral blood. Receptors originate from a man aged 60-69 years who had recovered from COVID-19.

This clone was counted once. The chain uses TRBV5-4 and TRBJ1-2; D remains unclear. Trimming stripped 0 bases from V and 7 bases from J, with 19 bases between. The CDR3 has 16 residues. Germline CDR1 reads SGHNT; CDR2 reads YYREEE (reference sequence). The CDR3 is CASSLGLTKEEGGYTF. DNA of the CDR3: TGTGCCAGCAGCTTGGGATTAACAAAAGAGGAGGGTGGCTACACCTTC.

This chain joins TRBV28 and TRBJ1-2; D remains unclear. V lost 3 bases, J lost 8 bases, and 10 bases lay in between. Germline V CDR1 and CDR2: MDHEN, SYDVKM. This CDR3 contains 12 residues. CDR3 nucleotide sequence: TGTGCCAGCAGTTTCAATACTAACGGCTACACCTTC. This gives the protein CASSFNTNGYTF.

The CDR3 bases are TGTGCCAGCAGTTACGGCGGTAGCGGGAGGAACTACGAGCAGTACTTC. Amino acid sequence: CASSYGGSGRNYEQYF. J is TRBJ2-7 and V is TRBV6-2 or TRBV6-3; the match to TRBD2 covers 10 bases. The V gene's germline CDR1 is MNHEY and CDR2 SVGEGT. CDR3 length: 16 residues. Germline trimming cut 2 bases from V and 3 bases from J; bases unmatched to any gene: 7.

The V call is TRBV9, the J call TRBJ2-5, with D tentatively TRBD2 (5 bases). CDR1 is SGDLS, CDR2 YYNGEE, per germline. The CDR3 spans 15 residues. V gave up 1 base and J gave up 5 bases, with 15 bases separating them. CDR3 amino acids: CASSVNPLSGETQYF. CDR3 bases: TGTGCCAGCAGCGTAAACCCTCTTTCGGGGGAGACCCAGTACTTC.

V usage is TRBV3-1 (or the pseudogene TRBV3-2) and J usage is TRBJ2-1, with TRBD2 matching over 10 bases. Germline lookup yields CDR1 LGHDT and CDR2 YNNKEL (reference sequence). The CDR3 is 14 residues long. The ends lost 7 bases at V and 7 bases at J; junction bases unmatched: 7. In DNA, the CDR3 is TGTGCCAGCACTGGGAGCGGGAGGGGAAATGAGCAGTTCTTC. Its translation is CASTGSGRGNEQFF.

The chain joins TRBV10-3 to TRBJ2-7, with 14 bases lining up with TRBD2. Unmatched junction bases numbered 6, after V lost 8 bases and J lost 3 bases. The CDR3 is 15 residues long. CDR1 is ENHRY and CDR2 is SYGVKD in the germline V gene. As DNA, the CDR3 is TGTGCCATCTCGGGACTAGCGGGGGAGATCTACGAGCAGTACTTC. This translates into CAISGLAGEIYEQYF.

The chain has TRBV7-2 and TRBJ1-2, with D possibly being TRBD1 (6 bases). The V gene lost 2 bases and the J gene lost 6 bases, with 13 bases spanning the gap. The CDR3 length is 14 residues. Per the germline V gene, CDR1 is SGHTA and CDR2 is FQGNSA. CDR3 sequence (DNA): TGTGCCAGCAGCTTACAACAGGGAACTCATGGCTACACCTTC. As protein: CASSLQQGTHGYTF.

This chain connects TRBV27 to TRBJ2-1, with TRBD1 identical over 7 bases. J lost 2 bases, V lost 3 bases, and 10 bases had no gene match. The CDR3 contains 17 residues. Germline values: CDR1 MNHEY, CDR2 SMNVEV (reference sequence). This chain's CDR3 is CASSFRATGRTYNEQFF. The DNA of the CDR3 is TGTGCCAGCAGTTTTAGGGCGACAGGGCGAACCTACAATGAGCAGTTCTTC.

The CDR3 loop is CASSAVGGDNQPQHF. DNA for the CDR3: TGTGCCAGCAGCGCGGTGGGAGGGGACAATCAGCCCCAGCATTTT. The J gene is TRBJ1-5, the V gene TRBV9; possible D gene TRBD1, 5 bases. V was cut by 3 bases and J by 3 bases, with 13 bases left in between. This CDR3 comprises 15 residues. Looked up from germline, CDR1 is SGDLS and CDR2 is YYNGEE.

The CDR3 nucleotides read TGTGCCAGCAGCTTGGGTGGACAGGGGGTCTCCTACAATGAGCAGTTCTTC. Encoded protein: CASSLGGQGVSYNEQFF. The J gene is TRBJ2-1, the V gene TRBV5-4; 10 bases agree with TRBD1. Germline assignment: CDR1 SGHNT and CDR2 YYREEE (reference sequence). This CDR3 has 17 residues. V shed 0 bases and J 0 bases; nucleotides not matched to a gene: 3. Full variable domain (outside the CDR3, taken from reference TRBV5-4 and TRBJ2-1): ETGVTQSPTHLIKTRGQQVTLRCSSQSGHNTVSWYQQALGQGPQFIFQYYREEENGRGNFPPRFSGLQFPNYSSELNVNALELDDSALYLCASSLGGQGVSYNEQFFGPGTRLTVL.

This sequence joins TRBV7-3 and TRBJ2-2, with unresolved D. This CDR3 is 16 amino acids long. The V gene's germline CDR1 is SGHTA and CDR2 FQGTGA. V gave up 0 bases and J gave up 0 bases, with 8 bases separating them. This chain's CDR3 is CASSLTAITNTGELFF. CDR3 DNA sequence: TGTGCCAGCAGCTTAACAGCAATTACGAACACCGGGGAGCTGTTTTTT.

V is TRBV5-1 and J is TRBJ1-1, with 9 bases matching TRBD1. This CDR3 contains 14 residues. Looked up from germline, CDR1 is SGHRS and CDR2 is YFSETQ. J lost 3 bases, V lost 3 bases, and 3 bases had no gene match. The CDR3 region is CASSSGQGDTEAFF. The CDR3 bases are TGCGCCAGCAGCTCGGGACAGGGCGACACTGAAGCTTTCTTT.

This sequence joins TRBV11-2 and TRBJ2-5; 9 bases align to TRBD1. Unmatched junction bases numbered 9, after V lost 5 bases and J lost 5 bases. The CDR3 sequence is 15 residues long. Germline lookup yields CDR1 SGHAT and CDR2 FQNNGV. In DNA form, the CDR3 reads TGTGCCAGCAGCAGGGGACAGGGAGGTGCGGAGACCCAGTACTTC. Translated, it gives CASSRGQGGAETQYF.

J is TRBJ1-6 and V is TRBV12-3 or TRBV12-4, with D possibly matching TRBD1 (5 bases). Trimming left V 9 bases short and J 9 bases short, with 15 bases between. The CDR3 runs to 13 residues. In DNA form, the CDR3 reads TGTGCCAGTGGGCGGGGGGAACTTTCACCCCTCCACTTT. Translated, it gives CASGRGELSPLHF.

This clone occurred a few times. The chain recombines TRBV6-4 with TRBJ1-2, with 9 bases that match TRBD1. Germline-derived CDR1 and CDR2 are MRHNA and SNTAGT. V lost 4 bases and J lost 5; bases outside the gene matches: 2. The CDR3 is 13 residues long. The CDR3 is CASSAGQGYGYTF. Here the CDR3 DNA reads TGTGCCAGCAGTGCCGGACAGGGGTATGGCTACACCTTC.

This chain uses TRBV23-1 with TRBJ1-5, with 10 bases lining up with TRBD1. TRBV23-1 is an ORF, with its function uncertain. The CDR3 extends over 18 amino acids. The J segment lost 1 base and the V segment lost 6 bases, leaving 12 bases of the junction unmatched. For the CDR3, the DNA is TGCGCCAGCAGACGTGGACAGGGGGGATCGGGAAGCAATCAGCCCCAGCATTTT. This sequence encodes CASRRGQGGSGSNQPQHF.

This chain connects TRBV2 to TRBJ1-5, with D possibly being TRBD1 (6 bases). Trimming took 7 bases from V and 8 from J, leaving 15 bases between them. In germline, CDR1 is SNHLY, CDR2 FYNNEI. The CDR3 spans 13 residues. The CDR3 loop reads CASTSSTGKPQHF. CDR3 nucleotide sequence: TGTGCCAGCACCTCGTCTACAGGGAAGCCCCAGCATTTT.

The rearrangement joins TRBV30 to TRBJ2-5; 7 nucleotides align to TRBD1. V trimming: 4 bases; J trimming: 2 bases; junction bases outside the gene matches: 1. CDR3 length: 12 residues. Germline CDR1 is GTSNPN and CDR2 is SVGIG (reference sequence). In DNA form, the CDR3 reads TGTGCCTGGACACAGGGGCAAGAGACCCAGTACTTC. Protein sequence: CAWTQGQETQYF. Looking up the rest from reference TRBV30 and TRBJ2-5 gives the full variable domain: SQTIHQWPATLVQPVGSPLSLECTVEGTSNPNLYWYRQAAGRGLQLLFYSVGIGQISSEVPQNLSASRPQDRQFILSSKKLLLSDSGFYLCAWTQGQETQYFGPGTRLLVL.

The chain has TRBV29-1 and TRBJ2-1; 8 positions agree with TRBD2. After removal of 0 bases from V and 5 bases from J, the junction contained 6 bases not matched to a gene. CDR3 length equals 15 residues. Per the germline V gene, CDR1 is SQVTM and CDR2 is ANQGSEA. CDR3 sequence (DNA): TGCAGCGTTGAAGAAGATAGCGGGGAGCACAATGAGCAGTTCTTC. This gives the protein CSVEEDSGEHNEQFF.

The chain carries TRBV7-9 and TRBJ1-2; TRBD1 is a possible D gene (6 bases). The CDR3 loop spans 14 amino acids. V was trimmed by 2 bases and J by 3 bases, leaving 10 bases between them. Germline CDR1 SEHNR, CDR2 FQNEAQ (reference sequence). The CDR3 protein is CASSLRGSDYGYTF. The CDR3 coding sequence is TGTGCCAGCAGCTTAAGGGGGTCTGACTATGGCTACACCTTC.

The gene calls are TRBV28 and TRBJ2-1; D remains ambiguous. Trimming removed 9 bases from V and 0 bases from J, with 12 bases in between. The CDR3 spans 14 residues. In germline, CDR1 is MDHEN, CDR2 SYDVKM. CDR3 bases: TGTGCCAGTAACAGCATTAACTCCTACAATGAGCAGTTCTTC. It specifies CASNSINSYNEQFF.

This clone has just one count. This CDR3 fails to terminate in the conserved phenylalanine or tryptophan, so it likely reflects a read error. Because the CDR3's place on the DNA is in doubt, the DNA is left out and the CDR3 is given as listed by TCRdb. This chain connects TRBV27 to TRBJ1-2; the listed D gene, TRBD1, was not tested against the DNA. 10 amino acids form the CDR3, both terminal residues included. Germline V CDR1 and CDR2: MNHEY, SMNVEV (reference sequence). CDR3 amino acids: CASTPPGTVS.